Below are 24 T cell receptor beta chains sequenced from a single sample in a study of T cell clones after liver transplantation. This table comes from immunoSEQ multiplex PCR, and its TCRdb copy is limited to in-frame clones, with some not included. The sample records 45,000 to 55,000 clones, around 84% being singletons. The material was CD4+ T cells from blood, obtained before liver transplant. The source is a human donor who received a liver transplant.

The rearrangement joins TRBV5-4 to TRBJ1-2; 7 positions match TRBD1. The J segment lost 4 bases and the V segment lost 4 bases, leaving 7 bases of the junction unmatched. The CDR3 runs to 14 residues. Per germline, CDR1 SGHNT and CDR2 YYREEE (reference sequence). This CDR3 is CASSPRTGGYGYTF. In DNA form, the CDR3 reads TGTGCCAGCAGCCCAAGGACAGGAGGCTATGGCTACACCTTC.

The V and J genes are TRBV16 and TRBJ1-4; unclear D gene. CDR3 length: 16 amino acids. Germline V gene lookup returns CDR1 KGHSY and CDR2 FQNENV. V dropped 4 bases and J dropped 4 bases, with 16 bases sitting between them. The CDR3 loop is CASSPKAGDGNEKLFF. The CDR3 nucleotides read TGTGCCAGCAGCCCCAAAGCAGGAGACGGTAATGAAAAACTGTTTTTT.

The chain recombines TRBV7-3 with TRBJ2-3; 12 nucleotides agree with TRBD2. V lost 4 bases to trimming and J lost 6 bases; unmatched junction nucleotides: 2. CDR1 and CDR2 from the germline V gene are SGHTA and FQGTGA. The CDR3 is made up of 14 amino acids. This CDR3 is CASSSGLAGDTQYF. The CDR3 DNA is TGTGCCAGCAGCTCAGGACTAGCGGGGGATACGCAGTATTTT.

This chain joins TRBV27 and TRBJ2-3; D possibly uses TRBD1 or TRBD2 (5 bases each). Germline CDR1 MNHEY, CDR2 SMNVEV (reference sequence). V gave up 2 bases and J gave up 4 bases, with 13 bases separating them. CDR3 length equals 15 residues. The CDR3 coding sequence is TGTGCCAGCAGTTTAGGACGGGGCCGACCAGATACGCAGTATTTT. Residues: CASSLGRGRPDTQYF.

The genes are TRBV19 and TRBJ1-5; the match to TRBD1 covers 7 bases. Germline V gives CDR1 LNHDA, CDR2 SQIVND (reference sequence). There are 15 residues in the CDR3. The V segment lost 3 bases and the J segment 3 bases; nucleotides outside the gene matches: 5. The chain's CDR3 is CASSMRRGHNQPQHF. The DNA of the CDR3 is TGTGCCAGTAGTATGCGTAGGGGGCACAATCAGCCCCAGCATTTT.

The V call is TRBV21-1, the J call TRBJ2-7; TRBD1 reflects the table's D call only, with no check against the DNA. TRBV21-1 counts as a pseudogene. The CDR3 is 17 residues long. Written as DNA, the CDR3 is TGTGCCAGCAGCACGTTGGACAGGGCCCAAGGGGCCTACGAGCAGTACTTC. It translates to CASSTLDRAQGAYEQYF.

This clone was recorded once. V is TRBV25-1 and J is TRBJ2-3; 13 positions match TRBD2. From germline, CDR1 is MGHDK and CDR2 SYGVNS. The J segment lost 8 bases and the V segment lost 3 bases, leaving 8 bases of the junction unmatched. This CDR3 has 16 residues. CDR3 sequence (DNA): TGTGCCAGCAGTGAGGGACTAGCGGGGTCCCGAGGTACGCAGTATTTT. Protein sequence: CASSEGLAGSRGTQYF.

This clone came up a few times. The rearrangement uses TRBV9 and TRBJ2-1, with no clear D. The V gene lost 4 bases and the J gene lost 6 bases, with 11 bases spanning the gap. The CDR3 covers 13 residues. Germline-derived CDR1 and CDR2 are SGDLS and YYNGEE. CDR3 DNA: TGTGCCAGCAGCATGGACGTTACCAATGAGCAGTTCTTC. This sequence encodes CASSMDVTNEQFF.

The count of this clone is one. The chain recombines TRBV9 with TRBJ2-4; D call uncertain. The CDR3 loop spans 15 amino acids. V was pared by 2 bases and J by 1 base, with 10 bases between. CDR1 and CDR2 from the germline V gene are SGDLS and YYNGEE. The CDR3: CASSVSPTAKNIQYF. The CDR3 DNA follows: TGTGCCAGCAGCGTTTCCCCCACGGCCAAAAACATTCAGTACTTC.

In DNA, the CDR3 is TGTGCCACCAAAAGGGGGGAGCCCTACGAGCAGTACTTC. Amino acids: CATKRGEPYEQYF. The gene calls are TRBV2 and TRBJ2-7; either TRBD1 or TRBD2 may supply D (6 bases each). Trimming stripped 10 bases from V and 2 bases from J, with 15 bases between. Germline V gene data show CDR1 as SNHLY and CDR2 as FYNNEI. The CDR3 totals 13 residues.

The genes are TRBV4-3 and TRBJ2-1, with D hard to call. V was trimmed by 2 bases and J by 2 bases, leaving 13 bases between them. The length of the CDR3 is 16 residues. The germline V gene has CDR1 LGHNA and CDR2 YSLEER. The CDR3 bases are TGCGCCAGCAGCCAAAGCAGGCAGTTTCCCTACAATGAGCAGTTCTTC. Translation gives CASSQSRQFPYNEQFF.

This clone was counted a few times. V is TRBV28 and J is TRBJ2-7, with unresolved D. Germline CDR1 and CDR2: MDHEN and SYDVKM. CDR3 size: 12 residues. The V and J ends lost 4 bases and 1 base respectively, with 5 bases between them. The CDR3 here is CASSYGSYEQYF. The CDR3 nucleotides are TGTGCCAGCAGTTATGGGTCCTACGAGCAGTACTTC.

The V gene is TRBV5-4, the J gene TRBJ2-7, with D perhaps matching TRBD1 (6 bases). Trimming left V 3 bases short and J 1 base short, with 17 bases between. The CDR3 totals 16 residues. The germline V gene encodes CDR1 SGHNT and CDR2 YYREEE (reference sequence). The CDR3 DNA reads TGTGCCAGCAGCTCAGGCCGGGACACTCCATCCTACGAGCAGTACTTC. This sequence encodes CASSSGRDTPSYEQYF.

This clone was detected once. The V and J genes are TRBV4-3 and TRBJ2-2; D is perhaps TRBD1 (6 bases). V was trimmed by 3 bases and J by 2 bases, leaving 10 bases between them. CDR3 length: 15 amino acids. Germline CDR1 and CDR2: LGHNA and YSLEER. CDR3 DNA sequence: TGCGCCAGCAGCCATAAGGGACAAAACACCGGGGAGCTGTTTTTT. The encoded protein is CASSHKGQNTGELFF.

The chain recombines TRBV19 with TRBJ2-1; 8 bases are a match to TRBD2. The CDR3 length is 15 residues. The V and J ends lost 9 bases and 3 bases, in that order; junction bases with no gene match: 10. The germline CDR1 and CDR2 sequences are LNHDA and SQIVND (reference sequence). CDR3 nucleotide sequence: TGTGCCAGCCGGCCGGGGAGCGGGAGCTACAATGAGCAGTTCTTC. It translates to CASRPGSGSYNEQFF. The whole variable domain, remainder taken from reference TRBV19 and TRBJ2-1, is DGGITQSPKYLFRKEGQNVTLSCEQNLNHDAMYWYRQDPGQGLRLIYYSQIVNDFQKGDIAEGYSVSREKKESFPLTVTSAQKNPTAFYLCASRPGSGSYNEQFFGPGTRLTVL.

The chain links TRBV7-9 to TRBJ2-5, with D perhaps given as TRBD1 or TRBD2 (5 bases each). The V gene lost 5 bases and the J gene lost 2 bases, with 12 bases spanning the gap. There are 14 residues in the CDR3. Germline values: CDR1 SEHNR, CDR2 FQNEAQ (reference sequence). The CDR3 nucleotides are TGTGCCAGCAGCCGGGACGGCCGACAAGAGACCCAGTACTTC. Translating it yields CASSRDGRQETQYF.

This clone was recorded once. Different DNA sequences within this sample yield the same CDR3. The rearrangement links TRBV6-5 to TRBJ1-4; no clear D. CDR1 is MNHEY and CDR2 is SVGAGI in the germline V gene. This CDR3 is 15 amino acids long. V lost 9 bases to trimming and J lost 0 bases, with 14 bases between them. CDR3 sequence: CASSRTVATNEKLFF. CDR3 nucleotides: TGTGCCAGTAGTCGGACGGTCGCAACTAATGAAAAACTGTTTTTT.

This rearrangement joins TRBV18 to TRBJ2-1; 8 nucleotides match TRBD1. In germline, CDR1 is KGHSH, CDR2 LQKENI. CDR3 size: 18 residues. Losses at the gene ends were 1 base for V and 8 bases for J; bases not matched to a gene: 16. In DNA, the CDR3 is TGTGCCAGCTCACCACTTAATGTCGGACAGGGTATTCTCGATGAGCAGTTCTTC. Amino acid sequence: CASSPLNVGQGILDEQFF.

This clone appeared many times. The chain carries TRBV9 and TRBJ2-1, with a possible D match to TRBD2 (6 bases). Germline V gene data show CDR1 as SGDLS and CDR2 as YYNGEE. This CDR3 region has 14 residues. V lost 2 bases, J lost 7 bases, and 13 bases lay in between. In DNA form, the CDR3 reads TGTGCCAGCAGCGTCTCGGGAGTGAATAATGAGCAGTTCTTC. It specifies CASSVSGVNNEQFF.

This chain connects TRBV9 to TRBJ1-1; no definite D call. The CDR3 loop spans 14 amino acids. The V gene's germline CDR1 is SGDLS and CDR2 YYNGEE. Trimming stripped 0 bases from V and 1 base from J, with 7 bases between. DNA of the CDR3: TGTGCCAGCAGCGTAGCACAATCGAACACTGAAGCTTTCTTT. It translates to CASSVAQSNTEAFF.

V and J are TRBV5-5 and TRBJ2-5; possible D gene TRBD1, 5 bases. This CDR3 contains 14 residues. Germline V CDR1 and CDR2: SGHKS, YYEKEE (reference sequence). V shed 4 bases and J shed 2 bases, with 12 bases lying between them. CDR3 in DNA: TGTGCCAGCAGCGCGGACAACATACAAGAGACCCAGTACTTC. This sequence encodes CASSADNIQETQYF.

The chain employs TRBV5-1 and TRBJ1-1; 7 bases are shared with TRBD1. Germline values: CDR1 SGHRS, CDR2 YFSETQ. Trimming took 4 bases from V and 1 from J; bases not matched to a gene: 16. This CDR3 contains 18 residues. As DNA, the CDR3 is TGCGCCAGCAGCCGCCCCAGGGGGGGAAACCTTCCGAACACTGAAGCTTTCTTT. It yields the protein CASSRPRGGNLPNTEAFF.

The rearrangement uses TRBV2 and TRBJ2-5; 8 nucleotides match TRBD1. With 3 bases clipped from V and 4 bases from J, the junction kept 7 bases outside the gene matches. Germline assignment: CDR1 SNHLY and CDR2 FYNNEI. The CDR3 is made up of 15 amino acids. CDR3 amino acids: CASSEGQGAGETQYF. As DNA, the CDR3 is TGTGCCAGCAGTGAGGGCCAGGGGGCTGGAGAGACCCAGTACTTC.

V gene TRBV2 combines with J gene TRBJ1-2, with 10 bases that match TRBD1. Germline loops: CDR1 SNHLY, CDR2 FYNNEI. The V segment lost 8 bases and the J segment 4 bases; nucleotides outside the gene matches: 4. The CDR3 contains 13 residues. Here the CDR3 reads CASGTGAIYGYTF. In DNA, the CDR3 is TGTGCCAGCGGGACAGGGGCCATCTATGGCTACACCTTC. The full variable domain, its missing parts supplied by reference TRBV2 and TRBJ1-2, is EPEVTQTPSHQVTQMGQEVILRCVPISNHLYFYWYRQILGQKVEFLVSFYNNEISEKSEIFDDQFSVERPDGSNFTLKIRSTKLEDSAMYFCASGTGAIYGYTFGSGTRLTVV.